A selection of T cell receptor beta chains follows, all from one sample in a study of T cell repertoires in cytomegalovirus infection. From the reads, TCRdb called clonotypes with MiXCR, one entry per CDR3 protein. The sample carries about 740,000 distinct CDR3 sequences, approximately 33% recorded once. Antigens of these TCRs are unknown. Sequences were derived from cultured PBMCs, sampled from culture after CMV antigen stimulation. The receptor source for this set is a human donor in good health (CMV status not recorded). Some clones in this sample may be carry-over from other donors' samples. Both conserved end residues are part of each CDR3. D genes are given only for firm matches. Not all rows give a size; the values are once, few, many and, for expanded clones, a class.

clone size: -; J gene: TRBJ1-5; V gene: TRBV6-6; D gene: -; CDR3 DNA: TGTGCCAGCAGTTACCACTATAGCAATCAGCCCCAGCATTTT; CDR3 protein: CASSYHYSNQPQHF
clone size: -; J gene: TRBJ1-1; V gene: TRBV6-5; D gene: -; CDR3 DNA: TGTGCCAGCGGCATAACAGGGCCCATGAACACTGAAGCTTTCTTT; CDR3 protein: CASGITGPMNTEAFF
clone size: -; J gene: TRBJ2-1; V gene: TRBV10-2; D gene: -; CDR3 DNA: TGCGCCATACTAGGGACCCACAATGAGCAGTTCTTC; CDR3 protein: CAILGTHNEQFF
clone size: many; J gene: TRBJ2-7; V gene: TRBV11-2; D gene: -; CDR3 DNA: TGTGCCAGCAGCCCCATCAAGGGCCGTGCCCACGAGCAGTACTTC; CDR3 protein: CASSPIKGRAHEQYF
clone size: many; J gene: TRBJ2-3; V gene: TRBV7-2; D gene: TRBD2; CDR3 DNA: TGTGCCAGCAGCTTACGGCGGGGGGGAAGAGATACGCAGTATTTT; CDR3 protein: CASSLRRGGRDTQYF
clone size: few; J gene: TRBJ2-2; V gene: TRBV6-2/TRBV6-3; D gene: -; CDR3 DNA: TGTGCCAGCAGTTATTTGGGAACCGGGGAGCTGTTTTTT; CDR3 protein: CASSYLGTGELFF
clone size: -; J gene: TRBJ2-3; V gene: TRBV5-4; D gene: TRBD1; CDR3 DNA: TGTGCCAGCAGCTCGGAACAGGGGACGGGTGCATATACGCAGTATTTT; CDR3 protein: CASSSEQGTGAYTQYF
clone size: many; J gene: TRBJ2-7; V gene: TRBV5-5; D gene: -; CDR3 DNA: TGTGCCAGCAGCTTGGAGCACCGTTCCTACGAGCAGTACTTC; CDR3 protein: CASSLEHRSYEQYF
clone size: -; J gene: TRBJ1-6; V gene: TRBV27; D gene: -; CDR3 DNA: TGTGCCAGCAGTTTAAGCCCCGCAGGAAATTCACCCCTCCACTTT; CDR3 protein: CASSLSPAGNSPLHF
clone size: -; J gene: TRBJ2-2; V gene: TRBV7-2; D gene: TRBD2; CDR3 DNA: TGTGCCAGCACCTCGGGGGGGCCCGGGGAGCTGTTTTTT; CDR3 protein: CASTSGGPGELFF
clone size: -; J gene: TRBJ2-1; V gene: TRBV11-2; D gene: TRBD1; CDR3 DNA: TGTGCCAGCAGCGTCGGGACAGGGGGCTACAATGAGCAGTTCTTC; CDR3 protein: CASSVGTGGYNEQFF
clone size: few; J gene: TRBJ2-1; V gene: TRBV11-2; D gene: -; CDR3 DNA: TGTGCCAGCAGCTTAGAGGGGGCGGGAGCCTCCTACAATGAGCAGTTCTTC; CDR3 protein: CASSLEGAGASYNEQFF
clone size: few; J gene: TRBJ2-5; V gene: TRBV6-2/TRBV6-3; D gene: TRBD2; CDR3 DNA: TGTGCCAGCAGTTACCTCGGACTAGCGGGCCCACCGGGGGCGCCCGAAGAGACCCAGTACTTC; CDR3 protein: CASSYLGLAGPPGAPEETQYF
clone size: few; J gene: TRBJ1-4; V gene: TRBV7-8; D gene: -; CDR3 DNA: TGTGCCAGCAGCTTATTTACGGGTTATGAAAAACTGTTTTTT; CDR3 protein: CASSLFTGYEKLFF
clone size: few; J gene: TRBJ2-7; V gene: TRBV5-4; D gene: -; CDR3 DNA: TGTGCCAGCAGCTCTGGGGTTGAGACTTTCAGAGACGAGCAGTACTTC; CDR3 protein: CASSSGVETFRDEQYF
clone size: -; J gene: TRBJ2-1; V gene: TRBV20-1; D gene: -; CDR3 DNA: TGCAGTGCTAACTTTCCGGTGGGGCACAATGAGCAGTTCTTC; CDR3 protein: CSANFPVGHNEQFF
clone size: -; J gene: TRBJ1-2; V gene: TRBV7-3; D gene: TRBD1; CDR3 DNA: TGTGCCAGCAGCTTAGCCTCAGGGGGCTCCAACTATGGCTACACCTTC; CDR3 protein: CASSLASGGSNYGYTF
clone size: -; J gene: TRBJ2-3; V gene: TRBV11-2; D gene: TRBD2; CDR3 DNA: TGTGCCAGCAGCTGGATTCGGACTAGCGGGAGGGCCTTGTCGCCAGATACGCAGTATTTT; CDR3 protein: CASSWIRTSGRALSPDTQYF
clone size: many; J gene: TRBJ1-4; V gene: TRBV28; D gene: TRBD1; CDR3 DNA: TGTGCCAGCAGTCCAGGAGGGACAGGGAATGAAAAACTGTTTTTT; CDR3 protein: CASSPGGTGNEKLFF
clone size: few; J gene: TRBJ2-7; V gene: TRBV7-9; D gene: -; CDR3 DNA: TGTGCCAGCAGCTTAGCGCCAGGGCCAGAAACTGACGAGCAGTACTTC; CDR3 protein: CASSLAPGPETDEQYF
clone size: few; J gene: TRBJ2-1; V gene: TRBV7-9; D gene: -; CDR3 DNA: TGTGCCAGCAGCCGCCATAACAGGGAAAACAATGAGCAGTTCTTC; CDR3 protein: CASSRHNRENNEQFF
clone size: -; J gene: TRBJ1-2; V gene: TRBV19; D gene: -; CDR3 DNA: TGTGCCACCTGGACACTTAACTATGGCTACACCTTC; CDR3 protein: CATWTLNYGYTF
clone size: -; J gene: TRBJ2-7; V gene: TRBV27; D gene: TRBD1; CDR3 DNA: TGTGCCAGCAGTTCAGGGACAGGGGGCGCATCCGAGCAGTACTTC; CDR3 protein: CASSSGTGGASEQYF
clone size: -; J gene: TRBJ2-3; V gene: TRBV20-1; D gene: TRBD2; CDR3 DNA: TGCAGTTCCAAGGGAGGGCGAAGCACAGATACGCAGTATTTT; CDR3 protein: CSSKGGRSTDTQYF
clone size: few; J gene: TRBJ1-1; V gene: TRBV7-9; D gene: TRBD1; CDR3 DNA: TGTGCCAGCAGCCTGGGACAGGAAAGCACTGAAGCTTTCTTT; CDR3 protein: CASSLGQESTEAFF
clone size: many; J gene: TRBJ2-3; V gene: TRBV7-2; D gene: TRBD2; CDR3 DNA: TGTGCCAGCAGCAAATTAGCGGGCAACACAGATACGCAGTATTTT; CDR3 protein: CASSKLAGNTDTQYF
clone size: -; J gene: TRBJ2-7; V gene: TRBV12-3/TRBV12-4; D gene: TRBD1; CDR3 DNA: TGTGCCAGCAGTCGGGGACAGCCCTTC; CDR3 protein: CASSRGQPF
clone size: many; J gene: TRBJ1-1; V gene: TRBV7-2; D gene: -; CDR3 DNA: TGTGCCAGCAGCTTAATCGCTGAAGCTTTCTTT; CDR3 protein: CASSLIAEAFF
clone size: many; J gene: TRBJ1-5; V gene: TRBV18; D gene: -; CDR3 DNA: TGTGCCAGCTCAGGGTACAGAGAAGATCAGCCCCAGCATTTT; CDR3 protein: CASSGYREDQPQHF
clone size: many; J gene: TRBJ1-6; V gene: TRBV7-2; D gene: -; CDR3 DNA: TGTGCCAGCAGCTTAGGGGGCCAGGGCTCCTATAATTCACCCCTCCACTTT; CDR3 protein: CASSLGGQGSYNSPLHF
clone size: many; J gene: TRBJ2-7; V gene: TRBV7-2; D gene: TRBD2; CDR3 DNA: TGTGCCAGCAGCGGGGGGGGAAGTACCTACGAGCAGTACTTC; CDR3 protein: CASSGGGSTYEQYF
clone size: many; J gene: TRBJ2-5; V gene: TRBV7-2; D gene: -; CDR3 DNA: TGTGCCAGCAGCCAGGGAGAGACCCAGTACTTC; CDR3 protein: CASSQGETQYF
clone size: -; J gene: TRBJ2-1; V gene: TRBV11-2; D gene: TRBD2; CDR3 DNA: TGTGCCAGCAGCTCTATTAGCGGGAGGTCCTACAATGAGCAGTTCTTC; CDR3 protein: CASSSISGRSYNEQFF
clone size: -; J gene: TRBJ1-5; V gene: TRBV6-1; D gene: -; CDR3 DNA: TGTGCCAGTTGGACAACCAAGTGGCAATCGCAGCCCCAGCATTTT; CDR3 protein: CASWTTKWQSQPQHF
clone size: -; J gene: TRBJ1-1; V gene: TRBV28; D gene: -; CDR3 DNA: TGTGCCAGCAGTGGCGTCGTCGAGACTGAAGCTTTCTTT; CDR3 protein: CASSGVVETEAFF
clone size: -; J gene: TRBJ2-3; V gene: TRBV9; D gene: TRBD2; CDR3 DNA: TGTGCCAGCAGACACAACGAACTAGCGGGTACGCAGTATTTT; CDR3 protein: CASRHNELAGTQYF
clone size: -; J gene: TRBJ1-1; V gene: TRBV6-6; D gene: TRBD1; CDR3 DNA: TGTGCCAGCAGGGACAGGGTGTCCACTGAAGCTTTCTTT; CDR3 protein: CASRDRVSTEAFF
clone size: -; J gene: TRBJ2-3; V gene: TRBV7-2; D gene: -; CDR3 DNA: TGTGCCAGCAGCTTCCTCTACTTGGGGACAGATACGCAGTATTTT; CDR3 protein: CASSFLYLGTDTQYF
clone size: -; J gene: TRBJ2-2; V gene: TRBV6-5; D gene: -; CDR3 DNA: TGTGCCAGCAGTTATGGAGGGGACACCGGGGAGCTGTTTTTT; CDR3 protein: CASSYGGDTGELFF
clone size: -; J gene: TRBJ2-5; V gene: TRBV6-1; D gene: TRBD2; CDR3 DNA: TGTGCCAGCAATCTTCTAGCGGGAGGGCCAGCCGTCGGAGAGACCCAGTACTTC; CDR3 protein: CASNLLAGGPAVGETQYF
clone size: many; J gene: TRBJ1-4; V gene: TRBV4-3; D gene: TRBD1; CDR3 DNA: TGCGCCAGCAGCCAGGACGGACAGGGCGGGGAAAAACTGTTTTTT; CDR3 protein: CASSQDGQGGEKLFF
clone size: many; J gene: TRBJ2-7; V gene: TRBV7-8; D gene: -; CDR3 DNA: TGTGCCAGCAGCCTCCCCTCGAGATTCTACGAGCAGTACTTC; CDR3 protein: CASSLPSRFYEQYF
clone size: few; J gene: TRBJ2-2; V gene: TRBV12-3/TRBV12-4; D gene: -; CDR3 DNA: TGTGCCAGCCCTAGGGGAAGACTCGCCGGGACCGGGGAGCTGTTTTTT; CDR3 protein: CASPRGRLAGTGELFF
clone size: -; J gene: TRBJ1-2; V gene: TRBV6-2/TRBV6-3; D gene: -; CDR3 DNA: TGTGCCAGCAGCCCCTGGGGCCAATATGGCTACACCTTC; CDR3 protein: CASSPWGQYGYTF
clone size: few; J gene: TRBJ2-7; V gene: TRBV20-1; D gene: -; CDR3 DNA: TGCAGTGCTAGGCCTCAGGCCCTATACGAGCAGTACTTC; CDR3 protein: CSARPQALYEQYF
clone size: -; J gene: TRBJ2-4; V gene: TRBV7-2; D gene: -; CDR3 DNA: TGTGCCAGCAGCCCGCAGGGATCTGAAAACATTCAGTACTTC; CDR3 protein: CASSPQGSENIQYF
clone size: few; J gene: TRBJ2-7; V gene: TRBV11-2; D gene: TRBD1; CDR3 DNA: TGTGCCAGCAGCTTACGGGACAGACGATACTTC; CDR3 protein: CASSLRDRRYF
clone size: -; J gene: TRBJ1-5; V gene: TRBV7-2; D gene: TRBD1; CDR3 DNA: TGTGCCAGCAGCCCTGGGACAGGGAGGACTCAGCCCCAGCATTTT; CDR3 protein: CASSPGTGRTQPQHF
clone size: -; J gene: TRBJ1-6; V gene: TRBV6-5; D gene: TRBD1; CDR3 DNA: TGTGCCAGCAGTTCCGGGACAGGGGCGAGCTCCTATAATTCACCCCTCCACTTT; CDR3 protein: CASSSGTGASSYNSPLHF
clone size: few; J gene: TRBJ2-7; V gene: TRBV7-8; D gene: TRBD2; CDR3 DNA: TGTGCCAGCAGCCTTAGGGTTACTAGCGGGGTCATTTCCTACGAGCAGTACTTC; CDR3 protein: CASSLRVTSGVISYEQYF
clone size: -; J gene: TRBJ2-5; V gene: TRBV6-2/TRBV6-3; D gene: -; CDR3 DNA: TGTGCCAGCAGTTATCGGGAATTGGAGACCCAGTACTTC; CDR3 protein: CASSYRELETQYF
clone size: -; J gene: TRBJ2-7; V gene: TRBV7-3; D gene: TRBD1; CDR3 DNA: TGTGCCAGCAGCTTGGGACAGGGAAGTATCGACGAGCAGTACTTC; CDR3 protein: CASSLGQGSIDEQYF
clone size: -; J gene: TRBJ1-5; V gene: TRBV12-3/TRBV12-4; D gene: -; CDR3 DNA: TGTGCCAGCAGTCCACGACAAACCAATCAGCCCCAGCATTTT; CDR3 protein: CASSPRQTNQPQHF